One and the same sample provided the 28 T cell receptor beta chains below, sequenced in a study of breast tumors, draining lymph nodes, adjacent tissues. Samples came from axillary lymph nodes draining the breast cancer. TCRdb re-derived calls from the multiplex PCR reads in MiXCR, one entry per CDR3 protein. The table has 250,000 or so distinct CDR3 sequences, 30% to 35% seen once. Sequenced material: axillary lymph node tissue. Receptor source: a female donor with breast cancer. Some clones in this sample may be carry-over from other donors' samples.

A remark on this clonotype: A clone one base away is much larger, so this may be a read error. It is likely a read error, because the conserved phenylalanine at the end of the CDR3 is missing. The rearrangement joins TRBV5-1 to TRBJ2-3; 12 nucleotides align to TRBD2. V trimming: 5 bases; J trimming: 0 bases; junction bases outside the gene matches: 13. The CDR3 is 19 amino acids. Looked up from germline, CDR1 is SGHRS and CDR2 is YFSETQ. CDR3 nucleotides: TGCGCCAGCAGTCCCCGCTGGACTAGCGGGACTACTAGCACAGATACGCAGTATCTT. Translated, it gives CASSPRWTSGTTSTDTQYL.

Details on this clonotype: Since a much larger clone is just one base distant, this may be a read error. V and J are TRBV6-5 and TRBJ2-2; D gene unclear. Germline V gives CDR1 MNHEY, CDR2 SVGAGI. V was clipped by 7 bases and J by 6 bases, with 12 bases between them. The CDR3 has 13 amino acids. Here the CDR3 reads CASTTLFAGELFF. In DNA, the CDR3 is TGTGCCAGCACGACACTCTTCGCCGGGGAGCTGTTTTTT.

This clonotype was recorded many times. The chain is built from TRBV6-6 and TRBJ2-1, with D perhaps being TRBD1 or TRBD2 (6 bases each). Trimming shortened V by 2 bases and J by 6 bases, and 17 bases separated the two germline ends. CDR1 and CDR2 (germline): MNHNY, SVGAGI (reference sequence). The CDR3 runs 16 residues. This CDR3 is CASSYAEGGRGNEQFF. CDR3 in DNA: TGTGCCAGCAGTTACGCCGAGGGGGGACGGGGCAATGAGCAGTTCTTC.

The chain recombines TRBV6-2 or TRBV6-3 with TRBJ1-5; D might be TRBD1 (5 bases). This CDR3 is 14 amino acids long. With 6 bases removed from V and 0 bases from J, the gap between germline ends came to 9 bases. Germline V CDR1 and CDR2: MNHEY, SVGEGT. CDR3 residues: CASRGDSSNQPQHF. DNA of the CDR3: TGTGCCAGCAGGGGAGACAGTAGCAATCAGCCCCAGCATTTT.

The sample holds many counts of this clonotype. This sequence joins TRBV7-8 and TRBJ1-4; D is undetermined. From germline, CDR1 is SGHVS and CDR2 FQNEAQ. This CDR3 is 16 amino acids long. V lost 1 base, J lost 2 bases, and 11 bases lay in between. The CDR3 sequence: CASSLGVQVTNEKLFF. As DNA, the CDR3 is TGTGCCAGCAGCTTAGGAGTCCAGGTGACTAATGAAAAACTGTTTTTT.

In this sample, this clonotype turned up many times. The V and J genes are TRBV19 and TRBJ1-3, with D possibly TRBD1 on 5 matching bases. The CDR3 is 18 amino acids. The germline V gene has CDR1 LNHDA and CDR2 SQIVND (reference sequence). The V end was cut by 3 bases, the J end by 0 bases, with 18 bases between. CDR3 coding DNA: TGTGCCAGTAGTATCAGGGTTGCGAGAGAAACCTCTGGAAACACCATATATTTT. Translation gives CASSIRVARETSGNTIYF. The full variable domain, rest sourced from reference TRBV19 and TRBJ1-3, is DGGITQSPKYLFRKEGQNVTLSCEQNLNHDAMYWYRQDPGQGLRLIYYSQIVNDFQKGDIAEGYSVSREKKESFPLTVTSAQKNPTAFYLCASSIRVARETSGNTIYFGEGSWLTVV.

This clonotype was seen ten or more times. Written as DNA, the CDR3 is TGTGCCACCAGCAGACCCGGTGGGGGGGAGACCCAGTACTTC. The encoded protein is CATSRPGGGETQYF. The chain carries TRBV15 and TRBJ2-5; tentatively, D is TRBD2 (6 bases). The CDR3 loop spans 14 amino acids. The germline V gene has CDR1 LNHNV and CDR2 YYDKDF (reference sequence). V lost 2 bases and J 5 bases, leaving 12 bases between the germline ends.

As concerns this clonotype: At one end the junction does not follow the germline gene, possibly because of a read error. The chain carries TRBV7-2 and TRBJ2-5; 7 bases align to TRBD1. Looked up from germline, CDR1 is SGHTA and CDR2 is FQGNSA. The CDR3 runs to 15 residues. In DNA form, the CDR3 reads TGTGCCAGCAGCCTGGGACAGACGTACCAAGGGACCCAGTACTTC. As protein: CASSLGQTYQGTQYF.

This chain connects TRBV6-2 or TRBV6-3 to TRBJ2-3; tentatively, D is TRBD2 (6 bases). Germline loops: CDR1 MNHEY, CDR2 SVGEGT. Deletions cut 5 bases from V and 2 bases from J, with 14 bases between. The length of the CDR3 is 15 residues. The chain's CDR3 is CASSRRDSLTDTQYF. For the CDR3, the DNA is TGTGCCAGCAGTCGTCGGGACTCACTCACAGATACGCAGTATTTT.

At least ten counts were recorded for this clonotype. This sequence joins TRBV12-5 and TRBJ2-3; D is uncertain. Trimming stripped 6 bases from V and 0 bases from J, with 10 bases between. Germline V gene lookup returns CDR1 LGHNT and CDR2 FRNRAP. The CDR3 runs 14 residues. CDR3 in DNA: TGTGCTAGTGGGAACGACCAAAGCACAGATACGCAGTATTTT. This codes for CASGNDQSTDTQYF.

Ten or more counts support this clonotype. V and J are TRBV5-4 and TRBJ2-3, with 13 bases that match TRBD2. The CDR3 has 15 amino acids. V shed 4 bases, J shed 5 bases, and the junction held 4 bases outside the gene matches. Germline lookup yields CDR1 SGHNT and CDR2 YYREEE (reference sequence). The CDR3 sequence is CASSTSGRGGDTQYF. The CDR3 coding sequence is TGTGCCAGCAGCACTAGCGGGAGGGGGGGAGATACGCAGTATTTT.

This clonotype came up many times. The V and J genes are TRBV19 and TRBJ2-3; D is possibly TRBD2 (6 bases). CDR1 and CDR2 (germline): LNHDA, SQIVND (reference sequence). V was pared by 4 bases and J by 1 base, with 15 bases between. This CDR3 comprises 16 residues. CDR3 loop: CASSKRRGGGTDTQYF. In nucleotides, the CDR3 is TGTGCCAGTAGTAAGCGGCGGGGCGGCGGCACAGATACGCAGTATTTT.

This chain connects TRBV6-1 to TRBJ1-2, with D maybe TRBD1 (5 bases). The ends were cut back, 5 bases at V and 3 bases at J, with 10 bases in the middle. This CDR3 region has 13 residues. CDR1 is MNHNS, CDR2 SASEGT, per germline. CDR3 residues: CASSPGYYYGYTF. The CDR3, as DNA: TGTGCCAGCAGTCCAGGGTATTACTATGGCTACACCTTC.

This clonotype has ten or more counts. The CDR3 sequence: CASTGGQASYEQYF. CDR3 DNA sequence: TGCGCCAGCACTGGAGGACAGGCCTCCTACGAGCAGTACTTC. V gene TRBV10-2 combines with J gene TRBJ2-7; the match to TRBD1 covers 7 bases. The CDR3 has 14 amino acids. Unmatched junction bases numbered 6, after V lost 7 bases and J lost 0 bases. Germline lookup yields CDR1 WSHSY and CDR2 SAAADI.

In the case of this clonotype: Possible read error: a much larger clone is one base away. The J gene is TRBJ2-1, the V gene TRBV5-1; 9 nucleotides match TRBD1. The CDR3 runs to 15 residues. Germline CDR1 SGHRS, CDR2 YFSETQ. After removal of 4 bases from V and 2 bases from J, the junction contained 4 bases not matched to a gene. CDR3 in amino acids: CASSGTGGAYNEQFF. CDR3 nucleotide sequence: TGCGCCAGCAGCGGTACAGGGGGCGCCTACAATGAGCAGTTCTTC.

This clonotype occurred a few times. One base away lies a much larger clone, so this may be a sequencing read error. The gene calls are TRBV4-3 and TRBJ2-7, with TRBD2 as a possible D gene (6 bases). The CDR3 is made up of 11 amino acids. Germline CDR1 is LGHNA and CDR2 is YSLEER. Trimming removed 8 bases from V and 7 bases from J, with 12 bases in between. The CDR3 loop reads CASETRGEQYF. The CDR3 nucleotides read TGCGCCAGCGAAACTCGGGGGGAGCAGTACTTC.

With regard to this clonotype: This clone may be a read error of a much larger clone one base away. V usage is TRBV4-1 and J usage is TRBJ2-1; 9 nucleotides agree with TRBD2. This CDR3 is 15 amino acids long. Germline V CDR1 and CDR2: MGHRA, YSYEKL. The chain's CDR3 is CASSRASGKGNEQFF. CDR3 DNA: TGTGCCAGCAGCCGAGCTAGCGGGAAAGGGAATGAGCAGTTCTTC.

About this clonotype: A read error is possible here, since a much larger clone lies one base away. This chain links TRBV11-2 with TRBJ2-3; D possibly corresponds to TRBD2 (6 bases). The CDR3 covers 14 residues. Germline CDR1 reads SGHAT; CDR2 reads FQNNGV. V lost 5 bases, J lost 5 bases, and 14 bases lay in between. DNA of the CDR3: TGTGCCAGCAGCGAGTGGGAGGTTGGAGATACGCAGTATTTT. Amino acid sequence: CASSEWEVGDTQYF.

This clonotype was found many times. The chain combines TRBV9 with TRBJ2-3; D might be TRBD2 (6 bases). Germline lookup yields CDR1 SGDLS and CDR2 YYNGEE. CDR3 size: 16 residues. The V end lost 4 bases, the J end lost 0 bases, and 15 bases lay between the germline ends. In nucleotides, the CDR3 is TGTGCCAGCAGCCCCGGAGGGTTTTCTAGCACAGATACGCAGTATTTT. This translates into CASSPGGFSSTDTQYF.

The table lists this clonotype with many counts. DNA of the CDR3: TGCAGTGCTAAAGGGAGGGTGTCCTACAATGAGCAGTTCTTC. Protein product: CSAKGRVSYNEQFF. The chain is built from TRBV20-1 and TRBJ2-1, with TRBD2 identical over 7 bases. Trimming cost V 4 bases and J 1 base; bases outside gene matches: 4. This CDR3 contains 14 residues. CDR1 DFQATT and CDR2 SNEGSKA come from the germline V gene (reference sequence).

This clonotype was detected ten times or more. The chain carries TRBV6-2 or TRBV6-3 and TRBJ1-6; D is unclear. The CDR3 totals 12 residues. V gave up 5 bases and J gave up 7 bases, with 6 bases separating them. Germline V gene data show CDR1 as MNHEY and CDR2 as SVGEGT. Here the CDR3 reads CASSNGNSPLHF. The DNA of the CDR3 is TGTGCCAGCAGTAATGGGAATTCACCCCTCCACTTT.

Details on this clonotype: One end of the junction is discordant with germline, which a read error may explain. CDR3 DNA: TGTGCCAGCAGTTACGTCGTTAGCTCCTACGATGAGCAGTTCTTC. Its translation: CASSYVVSSYDEQFF. The rearrangement joins TRBV6-2 or TRBV6-3 to TRBJ2-1, with D uncertain. The CDR3 sequence is 15 residues long. The germline V gene encodes CDR1 MNHEY and CDR2 SVGEGT.

In this sample, this clonotype turned up many times. J is TRBJ2-2 and V is TRBV20-1, with TRBD1 as a possible D gene (5 bases). In germline, CDR1 is DFQATT, CDR2 SNEGSKA (reference sequence). Deletions cut 6 bases from V and 6 bases from J, with 14 bases between. CDR3 length: 13 amino acids. The CDR3 DNA reads TGCAGTGCGCAGGGAAAGATTGCCGGGGAGCTGTTTTTT. It encodes CSAQGKIAGELFF.

The chain combines TRBV7-9 with TRBJ1-1, with 9 bases identical to TRBD1. This CDR3 spans 15 amino acids. The germline V gene has CDR1 SEHNR and CDR2 FQNEAQ (reference sequence). J was trimmed by 4 bases and V by 5 bases; bases with no gene match: 8. DNA of the CDR3: TGTGCCAGCAGCCCGCGGAAGGGACAGGGCACTGAAGCTTTCTTT. Translation: CASSPRKGQGTEAFF. Based on the CDR3 plus reference TRBV7-9 and TRBJ1-1, the full variable domain is DTGVSQNPRHKITKRGQNVTFRCDPISEHNRLYWYRQTLGQGPEFLTYFQNEAQLEKSRLLSDRFSAERPKGSFSTLEIQRTEQGDSAMYLCASSPRKGQGTEAFFGQGTRLTVV.

About this clonotype: Possible read error: a much larger clone is one base away. The CDR3 ends on some other residue instead of the conserved phenylalanine or tryptophan, so this is likely a read error. The V gene is TRBV19, the J gene TRBJ2-7; TRBD1 aligns across 8 bases. Trimming at V came to 5 bases and at J to 5 bases, leaving 14 bases not matched to a gene. This CDR3 contains 16 residues. Germline V lookup: CDR1 LNHDA, CDR2 SQIVND (reference sequence). CDR3: CASSLLNRGTLHEQYS. CDR3 bases: TGTGCCAGTAGTCTTCTTAACAGGGGGACTTTACACGAGCAGTACTCC.

Ten or more counts support this clonotype. The chain employs TRBV20-1 and TRBJ2-7; D perhaps matches TRBD1 (5 bases). Looked up from germline, CDR1 is DFQATT and CDR2 is SNEGSKA (reference sequence). V was shortened by 6 bases and J by 5 bases, with 11 bases between the two germline ends. The CDR3 consists of 11 residues. CDR3 sequence reads: CSAKGFHEQYF. CDR3 DNA: TGCAGTGCCAAGGGGTTCCACGAGCAGTACTTC.

As to this clonotype: A much larger clonotype is one base distant, so this may be a read error. The rearrangement uses TRBV11-2 and TRBJ2-1; TRBD2 agrees at 7 bases. The CDR3 is made up of 13 amino acids. Germline V gene lookup returns CDR1 SGHAT and CDR2 FQNNGV. CDR3 nucleotide sequence: TGTGCCAGCAGCTTAGATAGCGGGTATGAGCTGTTCTTC. This encodes CASSLDSGYELFF.

The V and J genes are TRBV25-1 and TRBJ1-3, with TRBD1 identical over 7 bases. The CDR3 spans 18 residues. V was clipped by 5 bases and J by 11 bases; unmatched bases: 24. CDR1 is MGHDK and CDR2 is SYGVNS in the germline V gene. The CDR3 region has the DNA TGTGCCAGCAGTTACCAGAGACAGGGTGTAGGGTCTGGAGACGCCATATATTTT. Translated, it gives CASSYQRQGVGSGDAIYF. Full variable domain (rest looked up from reference TRBV25-1 and TRBJ1-3): EADIYQTPRYLVIGTGKKITLECSQTMGHDKMYWYQQDPGMELHLIHYSYGVNSTEKGDLSSESTVSRIRTEHFPLTLESARPSHTSQYLCASSYQRQGVGSGDAIYFGEGSWLTVV.